Listed here are 26 T cell receptor beta chains from one sample, sequenced in a study of T cell responses to AZD1222 COVID-19 vaccine listed by TCRdb under 2021. The library was made by the immunoSEQ multiplex PCR assay. Imported from immuneACCESS, the table was reduced by TCRdb to in-frame sequences with V and J called. These copies leave out some clones; in studies compared against another copy, an unresolved V gene accounts for under half, and the cause of the remainder is not known. This sample is represented by 110,000 to 150,000 clones; more than 85% of them were singletons. Clones ranked in the top ten supply approximately 3.4% of the sample. The sample's time point label is to be understood as: baseline before first vaccination. The sample here was peripheral blood, taken on day 0 of AZD1222 vaccination. All receptors derive from an adult in good health.

J is TRBJ1-6 and V is TRBV19; TRBD1 agrees at 10 bases. Germline CDR1 and CDR2: LNHDA and SQIVND (reference sequence). The CDR3 contains 16 residues. Germline trimming cut 3 bases from V and 8 bases from J; bases unmatched to any gene: 7. CDR3 sequence reads: CASSILGGTGDSPLHF. Written as DNA, the CDR3 is TGTGCCAGTAGTATCCTCGGCGGGACAGGGGATTCACCCCTCCACTTT.

This clone occurred a few times. This rearrangement joins TRBV7-2 to TRBJ1-5; tentative D call: TRBD1 (6 bases). CDR3 length: 16 amino acids. Trimming removed 4 bases at V and 5 bases at J, with 18 bases between. The germline V gene encodes CDR1 SGHTA and CDR2 FQGNSA. The CDR3 sequence is CASSWDSTGPHQPQHF. The CDR3 DNA follows: TGTGCCAGCAGCTGGGACTCTACAGGGCCACATCAGCCCCAGCATTTT.

The chain carries TRBV28 and TRBJ2-6; D ambiguous. The germline V gene encodes CDR1 MDHEN and CDR2 SYDVKM. Trimming removed 3 bases at V and 0 bases at J, with 9 bases between. CDR3 length equals 16 residues. CDR3 sequence reads: CASSFWRHSGANVLTF. The CDR3, as DNA: TGTGCCAGCAGTTTCTGGAGACACTCTGGGGCCAACGTCCTGACTTTC.

V is TRBV11-2 and J is TRBJ2-5; D gene unclear. Germline V gives CDR1 SGHAT, CDR2 FQNNGV. This CDR3 is 12 amino acids long. With 1 base removed from V and 4 bases from J, the gap between germline ends came to 4 bases. CDR3 sequence (DNA): TGTGCCAGCAGCTTAGCGGGAGAGACCCAGTACTTC. It translates to CASSLAGETQYF.

V gene TRBV20-1 combines with J gene TRBJ2-7, with 7 bases identical to TRBD2. Germline V gene sequence: CDR1 DFQATT, CDR2 SNEGSKA (reference sequence). V was pared by 3 bases and J by 3 bases, with 8 bases of the junction left unmatched. CDR3 length: 14 residues. The DNA of the CDR3 is TGCAGTGCTAGTGTCCCCGGGAGGAACTACGAGCAGTACTTC. Its protein product is CSASVPGRNYEQYF.

This clone occurred once. CDR3 region: CASSLEQGDREKLFF. The CDR3 bases are TGCGCCAGCAGCTTGGAACAGGGAGATAGGGAAAAACTGTTTTTT. The chain employs TRBV5-1 and TRBJ1-4; TRBD1 might be the D (6 bases). V lost 0 bases to trimming and J lost 8 bases, with 14 bases between them. Germline V gene lookup returns CDR1 SGHRS and CDR2 YFSETQ. The CDR3 runs 15 residues.

The V call is TRBV7-9, the J call TRBJ1-2; D is possibly TRBD1 (5 bases). Germline V gene lookup returns CDR1 SEHNR and CDR2 FQNEAQ (reference sequence). With 2 bases removed from V and 3 bases from J, the gap between germline ends came to 7 bases. This CDR3 contains 13 residues. In DNA, the CDR3 is TGTGCCAGCAGCTTACGGGGGTACTATGGCTACACCTTC. Its protein is CASSLRGYYGYTF.

The chain combines TRBV7-7 with TRBJ2-5; maybe TRBD2 (6 bases). The CDR3 has 15 amino acids. V lost 3 bases to trimming and J lost 4 bases, with 15 bases between them. CDR1 is SSHAT and CDR2 is FNYEAQ in the germline V gene (reference sequence). CDR3 DNA: TGTGCCAGCAGCTTCGATTCGGGAGCCCGAGAGACCCAGTACTTC. It yields the protein CASSFDSGARETQYF.

The rearrangement joins TRBV11-2 to TRBJ1-4, with 7 bases that match TRBD1. CDR1 and CDR2 from the germline V gene are SGHAT and FQNNGV. CDR3 size: 15 residues. V shed 0 bases and J 6 bases; nucleotides not matched to a gene: 4. DNA for the CDR3: TGTGCCAGCAGCTTAGACGGGACAGCAGATGAAAAACTGTTTTTT. Protein sequence: CASSLDGTADEKLFF.

This rearrangement joins TRBV18 to TRBJ2-1; 7 nucleotides match TRBD2. The CDR3 is made up of 15 amino acids. Trimming took 2 bases from V and 4 from J; bases not matched to a gene: 5. The germline CDR1 and CDR2 sequences are KGHSH and LQKENI. The CDR3 DNA sequence: TGTGCCAGCTCACCAAGCGGGATAAGATACAATGAGCAGTTCTTC. Its translation is CASSPSGIRYNEQFF.

The V and J genes are TRBV4-1 and TRBJ2-7, with TRBD1 identical over 8 bases. CDR3 size: 15 residues. Germline-derived CDR1 and CDR2 are MGHRA and YSYEKL. The ends lost 0 bases at V and 3 bases at J; junction bases unmatched: 4. The CDR3 DNA reads as TGCGCCAGCAGCCAAGAACAGGGGGTCGTCTACGAGCAGTACTTC. As protein: CASSQEQGVVYEQYF.

V is TRBV19 and J is TRBJ1-4; TRBD1 agrees at 7 bases. Germline CDR1 LNHDA, CDR2 SQIVND (reference sequence). This CDR3 spans 18 amino acids. With 5 bases clipped from V and 7 bases from J, the junction kept 19 bases outside the gene matches. The CDR3 loop reads CASSQTSNIQGRSEKLFF. The CDR3 region has the DNA TGTGCCAGTAGTCAAACCTCCAATATACAGGGGAGGAGTGAAAAACTGTTTTTT.

The chain employs TRBV27 and TRBJ2-7; D unclear. CDR1 MNHEY and CDR2 SMNVEV come from the germline V gene (reference sequence). This CDR3 region has 10 residues. V was clipped by 8 bases and J by 3 bases, with 5 bases between them. The CDR3 protein is CASGVYEQYF. The CDR3 DNA is TGTGCCAGCGGGGTCTACGAGCAGTACTTC.

V is TRBV6-6 and J is TRBJ1-4, with 8 bases fitting TRBD1. With V trimmed by 6 bases and J by 6 bases, 6 bases remained unmatched. The germline V gene encodes CDR1 MNHNY and CDR2 SVGAGI (reference sequence). CDR3 size: 14 residues. This CDR3 reads CASRPGQAYEKLFF. The CDR3 DNA reads as TGTGCCAGCAGACCGGGACAGGCCTATGAAAAACTGTTTTTT.

This rearrangement joins TRBV6-5 to TRBJ1-1; D is perhaps TRBD1 (5 bases). The V gene's germline CDR1 is MNHEY and CDR2 SVGAGI. V gave up 8 bases and J gave up 0 bases, with 13 bases separating them. The CDR3 contains 14 residues. CDR3 bases: TGTGCCAGCGAACCGCAGGGTATGAACACTGAAGCTTTCTTT. Protein product: CASEPQGMNTEAFF.

The V and J genes are TRBV28 and TRBJ1-5; D might be TRBD1 (6 bases). Germline loops: CDR1 MDHEN, CDR2 SYDVKM. V was cut by 6 bases and J by 7 bases, with 13 bases left in between. CDR3 length equals 13 residues. Here the CDR3 reads CASSPGATQPQHF. CDR3 coding DNA: TGTGCCAGCAGCCCAGGGGCCACACAGCCCCAGCATTTT.

The V gene is TRBV30, the J gene TRBJ1-5, with a weak D call TRBD1 (5 bases). Germline V CDR1 and CDR2: GTSNPN, SVGIG (reference sequence). There are 15 residues in the CDR3. Trimming took off 2 bases at V and 7 bases at J, with 18 bases between the two ends. The CDR3 protein is CAWSPMTVRFQPQHF. The CDR3 coding sequence is TGTGCCTGGAGTCCCATGACAGTTCGATTCCAGCCCCAGCATTTT.

This chain connects TRBV28 to TRBJ1-4, with 7 bases aligning to TRBD1. The CDR3 totals 13 residues. With V trimmed by 9 bases and J by 4 bases, 5 bases remained unmatched. Germline-derived CDR1 and CDR2 are MDHEN and SYDVKM. This chain's CDR3 is CASRGQNNEKLFF. The CDR3 coding sequence is TGTGCCAGTCGGGGACAGAATAATGAAAAACTGTTTTTT.

The rearrangement uses TRBV10-3 and TRBJ2-5, with 7 bases aligning to TRBD2. Per germline, CDR1 ENHRY and CDR2 SYGVKD. The CDR3 consists of 15 residues. Trimming at V came to 3 bases and at J to 4 bases, leaving 8 bases not matched to a gene. The CDR3: CAISEAGRVSETQYF. The CDR3 nucleotides read TGTGCCATCAGTGAAGCGGGAAGAGTATCAGAGACCCAGTACTTC.

This chain links TRBV19 with TRBJ2-1; no firm D call. The CDR3 loop spans 17 amino acids. V lost 3 bases and J 4 bases, leaving 19 bases between the germline ends. In germline, CDR1 is LNHDA, CDR2 SQIVND (reference sequence). In nucleotides, the CDR3 is TGTGCCAGTAGTATCCACTATCAAAGGACGGATTACAATGAGCAGTTCTTC. Its translation is CASSIHYQRTDYNEQFF.

CDR3 sequence reads: CAIRMDLGTDTQYF. As DNA, the CDR3 is TGTGCCATTAGAATGGACCTCGGCACAGATACGCAGTATTTT. The rearrangement uses TRBV6-5 and TRBJ2-3; no reliable D call. The CDR3 is 14 amino acids. Trimming stripped 10 bases from V and 1 base from J, with 15 bases between. Germline CDR1 MNHEY, CDR2 SVGAGI.

V is TRBV5-4 and J is TRBJ1-2; TRBD1 is a possible D gene (5 bases). CDR1 and CDR2 from the germline V gene are SGHNT and YYREEE (reference sequence). The CDR3 spans 12 residues. Trimming cost V 4 bases and J 5 bases, with 9 bases left between them. The CDR3 spells CASSADRYGYTF. DNA for the CDR3: TGTGCCAGCAGCGCCGACAGATATGGCTACACCTTC.

The chain couples TRBV15 to TRBJ2-1, with D maybe TRBD1 (5 bases). The CDR3 has 17 residues. V was pared by 0 bases and J by 5 bases, with 17 bases between. Germline V CDR1 and CDR2: LNHNV, YYDKDF (reference sequence). The CDR3 DNA is TGTGCCACCAGCAGAGAAAGGGGTCCGTACAGACACAATGAGCAGTTCTTC. Translated, it gives CATSRERGPYRHNEQFF.

The V call is TRBV18, the J call TRBJ2-3, with 7 bases fitting TRBD2. CDR1 and CDR2 from the germline V gene are KGHSH and LQKENI. V lost 5 bases and J lost 0; bases outside the gene matches: 5. CDR3 length: 15 amino acids. The CDR3 region is CASSGAGPSTDTQYF. The CDR3 bases are TGTGCCAGCTCAGGAGCGGGGCCTAGCACAGATACGCAGTATTTT.

J is TRBJ1-2 and V is TRBV28; 7 bases match TRBD1. The V and J ends lost 2 bases and 0 bases, in that order; junction bases with no gene match: 6. CDR3 length: 16 amino acids. The germline V gene encodes CDR1 MDHEN and CDR2 SYDVKM. CDR3 loop: CASSLLGTAPNYGYTF. The CDR3 DNA sequence: TGTGCCAGCAGTTTACTTGGGACAGCTCCTAACTATGGCTACACCTTC.

The chain combines TRBV9 with TRBJ2-2, with D uncertain. The CDR3 runs 13 residues. Trimming pared 0 bases from V and 4 bases from J, leaving 4 bases between. Germline V CDR1 and CDR2: SGDLS, YYNGEE. CDR3 in amino acids: CASSVAVTGELFF. CDR3 nucleotides: TGTGCCAGCAGCGTAGCTGTCACCGGGGAGCTGTTTTTT.